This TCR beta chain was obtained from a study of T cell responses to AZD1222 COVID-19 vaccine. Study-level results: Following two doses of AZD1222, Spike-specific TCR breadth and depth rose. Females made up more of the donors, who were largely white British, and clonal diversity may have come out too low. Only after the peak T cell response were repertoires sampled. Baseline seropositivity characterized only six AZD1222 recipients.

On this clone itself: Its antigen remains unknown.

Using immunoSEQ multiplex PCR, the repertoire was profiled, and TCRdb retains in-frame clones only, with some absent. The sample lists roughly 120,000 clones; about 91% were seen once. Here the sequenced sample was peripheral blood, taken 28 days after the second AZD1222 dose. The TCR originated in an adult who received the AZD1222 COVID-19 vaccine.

The CDR3 nucleotides are TGTGCCAGCAGTTACTCATTTAACAAAGAAGCTTTCTTT. As protein: CASSYSFNKEAFF. The chain employs TRBV6-6 and TRBJ1-1; D remains unclear. The CDR3 sequence is 13 residues long. The ends were cut back, 0 bases at V and 8 bases at J, with 10 bases in the middle. From germline, CDR1 is MNHNY and CDR2 SVGAGI (reference sequence).